This T cell receptor beta chain was profiled in a study of blood T cell repertoires in COVID-19. Germline V CDR1 and CDR2: LNHDA, SQIVND (reference sequence). V lost 5 bases to trimming and J lost 4 bases, with 20 bases between them. This CDR3 region has 16 residues. Under the authors' procedure: It was from reference gene primer amplification that nucleated cell counts were estimated. Using immunoSEQ multiplex PCR, the repertoire was profiled, and TCRdb retains in-frame clones only, with some absent. For V, J and clone size, that table is used; D and trimming come from the DNA. The repertoire consists of 90,000 to 120,000 clones, with about 80% occurring once and the leading ten covering approximately 4.5%.

The specimen sequenced was peripheral blood. The V and J genes are TRBV19 and TRBJ1-2; no reliable D call. The clonotype comes from a man in his 70s with acute or convalescent COVID-19. CDR3 sequence (DNA): TGTGCCAGTAGTGAGCGGACTCGGGGATCCGGCTATGGCTACACCTTC. Protein sequence: CASSERTRGSGYGYTF.